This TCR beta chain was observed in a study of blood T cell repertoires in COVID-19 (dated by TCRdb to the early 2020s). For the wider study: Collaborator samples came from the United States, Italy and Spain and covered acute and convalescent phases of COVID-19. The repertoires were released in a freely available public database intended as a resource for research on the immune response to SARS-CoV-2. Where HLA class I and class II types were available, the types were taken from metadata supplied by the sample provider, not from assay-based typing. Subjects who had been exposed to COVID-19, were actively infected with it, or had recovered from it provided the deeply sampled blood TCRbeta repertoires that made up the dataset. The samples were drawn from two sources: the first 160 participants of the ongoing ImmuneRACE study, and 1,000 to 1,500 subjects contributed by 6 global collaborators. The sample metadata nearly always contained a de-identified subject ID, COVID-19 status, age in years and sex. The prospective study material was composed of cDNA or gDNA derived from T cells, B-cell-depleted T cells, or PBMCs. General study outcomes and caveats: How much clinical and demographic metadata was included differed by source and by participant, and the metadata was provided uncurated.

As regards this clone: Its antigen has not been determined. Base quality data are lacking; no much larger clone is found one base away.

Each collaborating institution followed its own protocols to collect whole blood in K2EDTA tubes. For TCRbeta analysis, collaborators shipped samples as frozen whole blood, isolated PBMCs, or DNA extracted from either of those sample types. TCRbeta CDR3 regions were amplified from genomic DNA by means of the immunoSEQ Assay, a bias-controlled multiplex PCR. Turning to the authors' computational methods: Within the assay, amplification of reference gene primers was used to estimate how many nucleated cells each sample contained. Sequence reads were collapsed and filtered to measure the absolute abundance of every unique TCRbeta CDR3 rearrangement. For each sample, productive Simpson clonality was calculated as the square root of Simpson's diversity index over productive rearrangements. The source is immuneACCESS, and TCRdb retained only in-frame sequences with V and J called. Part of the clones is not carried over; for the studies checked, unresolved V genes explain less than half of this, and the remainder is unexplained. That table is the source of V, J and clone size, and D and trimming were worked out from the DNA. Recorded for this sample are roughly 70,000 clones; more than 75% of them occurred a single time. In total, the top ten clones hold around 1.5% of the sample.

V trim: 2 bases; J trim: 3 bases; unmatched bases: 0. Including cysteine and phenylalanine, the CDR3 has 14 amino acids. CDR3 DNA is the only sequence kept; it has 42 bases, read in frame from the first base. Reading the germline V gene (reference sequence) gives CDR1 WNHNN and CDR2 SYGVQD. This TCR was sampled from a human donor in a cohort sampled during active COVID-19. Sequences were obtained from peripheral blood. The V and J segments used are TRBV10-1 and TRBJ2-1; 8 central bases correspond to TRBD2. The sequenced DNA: TGCGCCAGCAGTGAGGCGGGAGGCTACAATGAGCAGTTCTTC. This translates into CASSEAGGYNEQFF.